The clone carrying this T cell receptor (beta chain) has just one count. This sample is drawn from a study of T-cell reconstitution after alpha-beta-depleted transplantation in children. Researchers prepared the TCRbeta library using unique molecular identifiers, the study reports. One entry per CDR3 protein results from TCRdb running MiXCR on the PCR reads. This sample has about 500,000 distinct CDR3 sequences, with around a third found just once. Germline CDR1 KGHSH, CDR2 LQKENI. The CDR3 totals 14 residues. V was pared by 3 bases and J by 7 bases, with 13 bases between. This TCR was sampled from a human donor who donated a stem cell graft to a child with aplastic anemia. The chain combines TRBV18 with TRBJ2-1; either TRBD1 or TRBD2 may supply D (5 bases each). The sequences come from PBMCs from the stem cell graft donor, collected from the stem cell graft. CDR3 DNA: TGTGCCAGCTCACCTCCCGGGACCCGAAATGAGCAGTTCTTC. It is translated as CASSPPGTRNEQFF.